The 9 T cell receptor beta chains reported below all come from one sample, sequenced in a study of blood T cell repertoires in COVID-19. This table comes from immunoSEQ multiplex PCR, and its TCRdb copy is limited to in-frame clones, with some not included. The table has about 230,000 clones, approximately 81% seen once; the top ten hold about 0.91%. The specimen was peripheral blood. These receptors were taken from a middle-aged man with acute or convalescent COVID-19.

This clone was found a few times. This sequence joins TRBV12-3 or TRBV12-4 and TRBJ1-1; D remains unclear. The germline V and J ends were trimmed by 2 bases and 8 bases, with 9 bases remaining between them. The CDR3 sequence is 12 residues long. The CDR3 DNA sequence: TGTGCCAGCAGTTTAAGCATCCCCGAAGCTTTCTTT. The encoded protein is CASSLSIPEAFF.

This clone was seen a few times. The chain carries TRBV7-8 and TRBJ1-1, with a possible D match to TRBD1 (6 bases). Germline CDR1 is SGHVS and CDR2 is FQNEAQ. This CDR3 is 15 amino acids long. The V gene lost 7 bases and the J gene lost 3 bases, with 18 bases spanning the gap. The CDR3 coding sequence is TGTGCCAGCAAACTTGGTCAGGGGTTATACACTGAAGCTTTCTTT. Translating gives CASKLGQGLYTEAFF.

V usage is TRBV7-2 and J usage is TRBJ2-7, with 9 bases identical to TRBD2. The CDR3 extends over 14 amino acids. The V segment lost 8 bases and the J segment 1 base; nucleotides outside the gene matches: 6. The V gene's germline CDR1 is SGHTA and CDR2 FQGNSA. The CDR3: CASGLSGGSYEQYF. The CDR3 DNA reads TGTGCCAGCGGTTTGAGCGGGGGGTCCTACGAGCAGTACTTC.

With respect to this clone: The same CDR3 can be traced to other DNA sequences in this sample. The rearrangement links TRBV19 to TRBJ1-1, with D unresolved. Deletions cut 2 bases from V and 0 bases from J, with 4 bases between. The CDR3 length is 13 residues. Per the germline V gene, CDR1 is LNHDA and CDR2 is SQIVND (reference sequence). The CDR3 loop reads CASSITVNTEAFF. In DNA form, the CDR3 reads TGTGCCAGTAGTATAACGGTGAACACTGAAGCTTTCTTT.

The V call is TRBV5-6, the J call TRBJ2-7, with D possibly being TRBD1 (5 bases). V was trimmed by 5 bases and J by 1 base, leaving 13 bases between them. This CDR3 comprises 14 residues. Germline assignment: CDR1 SGHDT and CDR2 YYEEEE. CDR3 residues: CASRVGPGSYEQYF. The CDR3 nucleotides are TGTGCCAGCAGGGTGGGTCCAGGGTCCTACGAGCAGTACTTC.

The rearrangement links TRBV5-4 to TRBJ2-7; tentatively, D is TRBD2 (5 bases). The CDR3 extends over 14 amino acids. From germline, CDR1 is SGHNT and CDR2 YYREEE (reference sequence). V lost 5 bases and J 6 bases, leaving 18 bases between the germline ends. The CDR3 region has the DNA TGTGCCAGCAGGACCCCCTCACCTGGAGGCGAGCAGTACTTC. This codes for CASRTPSPGGEQYF.

The chain is built from TRBV28 and TRBJ2-7; tentative D call: TRBD2 (5 bases). The V end lost 5 bases, the J end lost 7 bases, and 18 bases lay between the germline ends. CDR3 size: 14 residues. Germline CDR1 reads MDHEN; CDR2 reads SYDVKM. The CDR3 nucleotides read TGTGCCAGCAGTCCCCATACTCCCGGCGGGGAGCAGTACTTC. Translating gives CASSPHTPGGEQYF. Filled out from reference TRBV28 and TRBJ2-7, the complete variable domain reads DVKVTQSSRYLVKRTGEKVFLECVQDMDHENMFWYRQDPGLGLRLIYFSYDVKMKEKGDIPEGYSVSREKKERFSLILESASTNQTSMYLCASSPHTPGGEQYFGPGTRLTVT.

Points on this clone: A read error may account for a junction end that differs from germline. The chain is built from TRBV4-3 and TRBJ2-3, with a weak D call TRBD1 (5 bases). This CDR3 contains 13 residues. Per the germline V gene, CDR1 is LGHNA and CDR2 is YSLEER. The CDR3 here is CASSQEGDSQRNF. In DNA, the CDR3 is TGCGCCAGCAGCCAAGAAGGCGACAGTCAAAGGAATTTT.

CDR3 loop: CASSWRGGGYTF. DNA of the CDR3: TGTGCCAGCAGCTGGCGTGGGGGCGGCTACACCTTC. The chain is built from TRBV5-6 and TRBJ1-2; D may be TRBD1 (6 bases). V was trimmed by 3 bases and J by 8 bases, leaving 11 bases between them. Germline V gene lookup returns CDR1 SGHDT and CDR2 YYEEEE. The CDR3 has 12 residues.